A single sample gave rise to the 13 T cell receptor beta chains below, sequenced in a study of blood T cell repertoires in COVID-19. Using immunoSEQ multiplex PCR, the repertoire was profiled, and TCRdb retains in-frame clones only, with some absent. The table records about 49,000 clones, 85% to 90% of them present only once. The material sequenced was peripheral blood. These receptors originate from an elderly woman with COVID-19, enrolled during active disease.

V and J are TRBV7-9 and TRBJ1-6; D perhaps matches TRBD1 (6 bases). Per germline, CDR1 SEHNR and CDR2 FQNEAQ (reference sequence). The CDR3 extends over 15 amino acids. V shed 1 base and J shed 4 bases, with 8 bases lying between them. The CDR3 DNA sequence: TGTGCCAGCAGCTTAGTGGACAGTTATAATTCACCCCTCCACTTT. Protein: CASSLVDSYNSPLHF.

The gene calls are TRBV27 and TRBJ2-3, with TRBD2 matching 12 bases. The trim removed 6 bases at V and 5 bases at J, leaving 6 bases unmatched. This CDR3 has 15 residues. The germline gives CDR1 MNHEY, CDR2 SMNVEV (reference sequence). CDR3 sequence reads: CASRASGRARDTQYF. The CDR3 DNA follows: TGTGCCAGCAGGGCTAGCGGGAGGGCTCGAGATACGCAGTATTTT.

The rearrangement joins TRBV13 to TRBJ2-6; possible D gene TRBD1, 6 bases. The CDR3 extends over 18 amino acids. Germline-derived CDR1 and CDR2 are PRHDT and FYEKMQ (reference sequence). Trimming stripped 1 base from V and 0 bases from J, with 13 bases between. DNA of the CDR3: TGTGCCAGCAGCTTAGCAGGGGCCCCGCACTCTGGGGCCAACGTCCTGACTTTC. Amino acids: CASSLAGAPHSGANVLTF.

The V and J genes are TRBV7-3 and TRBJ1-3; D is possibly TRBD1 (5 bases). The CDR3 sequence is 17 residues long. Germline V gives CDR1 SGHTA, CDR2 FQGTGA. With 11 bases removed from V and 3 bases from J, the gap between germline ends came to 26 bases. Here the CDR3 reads CALKVRQGSLGGNTIYF. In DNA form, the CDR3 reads TGTGCCCTGAAGGTGAGGCAGGGTTCATTAGGTGGAAACACCATATATTTT. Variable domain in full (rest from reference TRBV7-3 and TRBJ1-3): GAGVSQTPSNKVTEKGKYVELRCDPISGHTALYWYRQSLGQGPEFLIYFQGTGAADDSGLPNDRFFAVRPEGSVSTLKIQRTERGDSAVYLCALKVRQGSLGGNTIYFGEGSWLTVV.

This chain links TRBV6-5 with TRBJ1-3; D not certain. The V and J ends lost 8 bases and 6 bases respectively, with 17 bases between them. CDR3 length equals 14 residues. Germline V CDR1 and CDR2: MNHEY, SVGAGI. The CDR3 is CASAPSEGLNTIYF. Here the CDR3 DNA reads TGTGCCAGCGCCCCTTCAGAGGGCTTAAACACCATATATTTT.

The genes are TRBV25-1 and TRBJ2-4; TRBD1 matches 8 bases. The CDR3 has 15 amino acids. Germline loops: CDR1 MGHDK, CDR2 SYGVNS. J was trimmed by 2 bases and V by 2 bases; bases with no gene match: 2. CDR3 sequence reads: CASSEQGASKNIQYF. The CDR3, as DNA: TGTGCCAGCAGTGAACAGGGGGCTTCCAAAAACATTCAGTACTTC.

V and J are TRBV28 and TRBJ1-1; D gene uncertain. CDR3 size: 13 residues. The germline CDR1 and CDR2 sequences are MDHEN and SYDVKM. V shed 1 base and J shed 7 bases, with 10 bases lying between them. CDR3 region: CASSLSSPREAFF. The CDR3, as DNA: TGTGCCAGCAGTTTATCCAGTCCCCGTGAAGCTTTCTTT.

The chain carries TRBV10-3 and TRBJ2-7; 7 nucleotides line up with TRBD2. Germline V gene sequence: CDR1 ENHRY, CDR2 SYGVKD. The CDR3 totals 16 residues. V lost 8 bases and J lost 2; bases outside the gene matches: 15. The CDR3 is CAIVSGEGKLPYEQYF. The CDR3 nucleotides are TGTGCCATCGTTAGTGGGGAGGGCAAATTACCCTACGAGCAGTACTTC.

The CDR3 region is CSVLTGSGNTIYF. Written as DNA, the CDR3 is TGCAGCGTCCTGACAGGCTCTGGAAACACCATATATTTT. The V gene is TRBV29-1, the J gene TRBJ1-3; weak D call: TRBD1 (6 bases). CDR3 size: 13 residues. Per germline, CDR1 SQVTM and CDR2 ANQGSEA. V was cut by 6 bases and J by 0 bases, with 9 bases left in between.

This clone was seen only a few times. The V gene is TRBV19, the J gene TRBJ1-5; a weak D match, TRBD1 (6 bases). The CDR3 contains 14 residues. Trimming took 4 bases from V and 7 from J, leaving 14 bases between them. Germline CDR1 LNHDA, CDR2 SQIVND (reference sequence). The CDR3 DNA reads TGTGCCAGTAGTAGCCAGGGGCTGGGGCAGCCCCAGCATTTT. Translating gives CASSSQGLGQPQHF.

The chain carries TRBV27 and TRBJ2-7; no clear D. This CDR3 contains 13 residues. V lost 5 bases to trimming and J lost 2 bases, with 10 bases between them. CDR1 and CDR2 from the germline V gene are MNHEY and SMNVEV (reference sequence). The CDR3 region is CASSSRFPYEQYF. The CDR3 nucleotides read TGTGCCAGCAGTAGCCGATTCCCCTACGAGCAGTACTTC.

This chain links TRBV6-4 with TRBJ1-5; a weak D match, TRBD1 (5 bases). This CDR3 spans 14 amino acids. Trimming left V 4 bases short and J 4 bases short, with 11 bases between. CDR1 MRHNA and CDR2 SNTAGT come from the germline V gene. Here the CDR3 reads CASSAGNGNQPQHF. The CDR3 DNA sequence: TGTGCCAGCAGTGCAGGGAATGGTAATCAGCCCCAGCATTTT.

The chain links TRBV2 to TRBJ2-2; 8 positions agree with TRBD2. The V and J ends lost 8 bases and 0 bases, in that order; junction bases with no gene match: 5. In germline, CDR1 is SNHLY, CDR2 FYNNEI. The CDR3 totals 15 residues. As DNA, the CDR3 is TGTGCCAGCCGGGGGGGTACAGCGAACACCGGGGAGCTGTTTTTT. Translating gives CASRGGTANTGELFF.